The 4 T cell receptor beta chains given below trace back to one sample, sequenced in a study of human T cells and chemical hapten exposure. The starting material, unfractionated whole blood, was used for total RNA extraction. Library construction involved attaching unique molecular identifiers to individual cDNA molecules, which allowed quantitative, reproducible TCR counting. A single record per CDR3 protein comes from TCRdb applying MiXCR to the reads. The sample shows about 120,000 distinct CDR3 sequences, over 6.5% of them seen only once. The sequenced sample consisted of whole blood. The source of these receptors is a human donor in good health. Some clones in this sample may be carry-over from other donors' samples.

This chain links TRBV6-6 with TRBJ1-6; unclear D gene. Per germline, CDR1 MNHNY and CDR2 SVGAGI (reference sequence). The CDR3 has 15 amino acids. V lost 5 bases, J lost 9 bases, and 17 bases lay in between. The CDR3 coding sequence is TGTGCCAGCAGTCTGCCGGGCATCGGAGGTTCACCCCTCCACTTT. Amino acid sequence: CASSLPGIGGSPLHF.

This clonotype was seen many times. The chain combines TRBV7-2 with TRBJ1-3; TRBD1 is a possible D gene (6 bases). Germline V lookup: CDR1 SGHTA, CDR2 FQGNSA. The CDR3 consists of 18 residues. Trimming cost V 1 base and J 4 bases, with 20 bases left between them. The CDR3: CASSLESGGALRGNTIYF. The CDR3 DNA follows: TGTGCCAGCAGCTTAGAAAGTGGGGGCGCTCTTCGCGGAAACACCATATATTTT.

Only a few counts were recorded for this clonotype. The chain combines TRBV27 with TRBJ2-7; 8 bases are shared with TRBD1. CDR1 and CDR2 (germline): MNHEY, SMNVEV (reference sequence). Unmatched junction bases numbered 1, after V lost 6 bases and J lost 6 bases. The CDR3 sequence is 11 residues long. The CDR3 DNA sequence: TGTGCCAGCAGCCAGGGGGCCGAGCAGTACTTC. This gives the protein CASSQGAEQYF.

There are many counts of this clonotype. The CDR3 DNA follows: TGTGCCAGCAGCGTATCAGGGAGTAATCAGCCCCAGCATTTT. This encodes CASSVSGSNQPQHF. The gene calls are TRBV9 and TRBJ1-5; D is perhaps TRBD1 (5 bases). V was cut by 1 base and J by 4 bases, with 9 bases left in between. CDR3 size: 14 residues. Per germline, CDR1 SGDLS and CDR2 YYNGEE.